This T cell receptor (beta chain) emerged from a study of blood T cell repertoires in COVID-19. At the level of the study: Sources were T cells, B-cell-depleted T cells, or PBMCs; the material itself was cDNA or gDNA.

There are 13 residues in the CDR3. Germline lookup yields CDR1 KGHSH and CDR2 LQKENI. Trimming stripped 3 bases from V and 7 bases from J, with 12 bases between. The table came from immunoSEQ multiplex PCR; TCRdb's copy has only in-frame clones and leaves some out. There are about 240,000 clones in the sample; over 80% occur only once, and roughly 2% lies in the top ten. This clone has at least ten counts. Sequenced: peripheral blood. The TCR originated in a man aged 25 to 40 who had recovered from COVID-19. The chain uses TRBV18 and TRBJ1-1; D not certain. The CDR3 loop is CASSPSGSGEAFF. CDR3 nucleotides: TGTGCCAGCTCACCGTCAGGTAGCGGTGAAGCTTTCTTT.